This is a list of T cell receptor beta chains from one sample in a study of identical twins. TCRdb re-derived calls from the 5' RACE reads in MiXCR, one entry per CDR3 protein. This sample has over 200,000 distinct CDR3 sequences; about 10% occur once, and the top ten carry 8% to 10%. Sequenced sample: memory T cells sorted from blood. All receptors come from a man aged 45-65 years in good health. Both conserved end residues are part of each CDR3. D genes are given only for firm matches. The size field is filled for only some rows; it gives once, few, many or a size class.

V,D,size,J,CDR3,DNA
TRBV4-3,-,many,TRBJ1-2,CASSPTTDRFYGYTF,TGCGCCAGCAGCCCCACTACGGACAGATTCTATGGCTACACCTTC
TRBV29-1,TRBD2,many,TRBJ2-7,CSVLKLAGVRYEQYF,TGCAGCGTTCTAAAACTAGCGGGGGTCAGGTACGAGCAGTACTTC
TRBV9,TRBD2,many,TRBJ2-5,CASSVGLAGGRETQYF,TGTGCCAGCAGCGTAGGTCTAGCGGGAGGGCGAGAGACCCAGTACTTC
TRBV28,TRBD1,many,TRBJ1-2,CASPRDRVGYGYTF,TGTGCCAGCCCTAGGGACAGGGTGGGGTATGGCTACACCTTC
TRBV25-1,-,-,TRBJ2-5,CASKRADSLIQETQYF,TGTGCCAGCAAACGCGCGGACAGCCTTATCCAAGAGACCCAGTACTTC
TRBV20-1,-,few,TRBJ1-1,CSARAQGSEAFF,TGCAGTGCTAGAGCACAGGGTAGCGAAGCTTTCTTT
TRBV6-2/TRBV6-3,-,many,TRBJ2-1,CASKITPPGAGEQFF,TGTGCCAGCAAAATCACCCCCCCTGGGGCTGGTGAGCAGTTCTTC
TRBV5-1,-,-,TRBJ2-3,CASMQGNTDTQYF,TGCGCCAGCATGCAGGGGAACACAGATACGCAGTATTTT
TRBV7-8,-,few,TRBJ2-3,CASKFEGTDTQYF,TGTGCCAGCAAGTTTGAGGGCACAGATACGCAGTATTTT
TRBV28,TRBD2,few,TRBJ2-7,CASRGGGGPSYEQYF,TGTGCCAGCAGGGGCGGGGGGGGCCCGTCCTACGAGCAGTACTTC
TRBV9,-,many,TRBJ2-2,CASSVSGSLTGELFF,TGTGCCAGCAGCGTAAGTGGGAGCCTCACCGGGGAGCTGTTTTTT
TRBV2,-,few,TRBJ2-5,CASTQGGGETQYF,TGTGCCAGCACCCAGGGGGGAGGGGAGACCCAGTACTTC
TRBV4-3,-,many,TRBJ2-3,CASSQEPGSGTDTQYF,TGCGCCAGCAGCCAAGAACCCGGGAGTGGCACAGATACGCAGTATTTT
TRBV12-5,TRBD1,few,TRBJ2-5,CASGLGTEQETQYF,TGTGCTAGTGGCCTCGGGACAGAGCAAGAGACCCAGTACTTC
TRBV12-3/TRBV12-4,-,many,TRBJ2-7,CASSLAGTYEQYF,TGTGCCAGCAGCTTAGCCGGCACCTACGAGCAGTACTTC
TRBV5-5,-,many,TRBJ2-3,CASRVGGLTLTDTQYF,TGTGCCAGCAGAGTGGGTGGACTGACTCTCACAGATACGCAGTATTTT
TRBV6-1,TRBD2,many,TRBJ2-2,CALMREVRNTGELFF,TGTGCCCTTATGCGGGAGGTGCGGAACACCGGGGAGCTGTTTTTT
TRBV27,-,many,TRBJ1-5,CASSLHSDQPQHF,TGTGCCAGCAGTTTGCACTCTGATCAGCCCCAGCATTTT
TRBV18,TRBD2,-,TRBJ2-2,CASSQGGYTGELFF,TGTGCCAGCTCGCAGGGAGGGTACACCGGGGAGCTGTTTTTT
TRBV5-1,-,few,TRBJ2-2,CASSLRQVRGELFF,TGCGCCAGCAGCTTACGACAGGTCAGGGGGGAGCTGTTTTTT
TRBV29-1,TRBD1,few,TRBJ2-7,CSALKTGFSYEQYF,TGCAGCGCCTTGAAGACAGGGTTCTCCTACGAGCAGTACTTC
TRBV6-5,-,many,TRBJ1-1,CASSYSKFLNTEAFF,TGTGCCAGCAGTTACTCCAAGTTCCTGAACACTGAAGCTTTCTTT
TRBV20-1,TRBD2,-,TRBJ2-1,CSARTSGRVLGEQFF,TGCAGTGCTCGGACTAGCGGGAGGGTCCTGGGTGAGCAGTTCTTC
TRBV4-2,-,-,TRBJ2-7,CASSQPPSYEQYF,TGTGCCAGCAGCCAACCCCCCTCCTACGAGCAGTACTTC
TRBV7-2,-,many,TRBJ2-3,CASSLRMAGGADTQYF,TGTGCCAGCAGCTTAAGGATGGCGGGCGGGGCAGATACGCAGTATTTT
TRBV20-1,-,many,TRBJ2-3,CSARGQTSTDTQYF,TGCAGTGCTAGAGGGCAAACTAGCACAGATACGCAGTATTTT
TRBV6-5,-,many,TRBJ2-1,CASSYLGGGGNEQFF,TGTGCCAGCAGTTACTTGGGAGGGGGGGGTAATGAGCAGTTCTTC
TRBV7-7,TRBD2,many,TRBJ2-5,CASSLGLAEETQYF,TGTGCTAGCAGCTTAGGACTAGCGGAAGAGACCCAGTACTTC
TRBV28,TRBD1,few,TRBJ2-7,CASSRTGRNSYEQYF,TGTGCCAGCAGTAGGACAGGGCGAAACTCCTACGAGCAGTACTTC
TRBV20-1,TRBD2,few,TRBJ2-5,CSANLAGAPETQYF,TGCAGTGCTAATTTAGCGGGGGCCCCAGAGACCCAGTACTTC
TRBV5-1,-,many,TRBJ2-2,CASSLATGNTGELFF,TGCGCCAGCAGCTTGGCTACAGGGAACACCGGGGAGCTGTTTTTT
TRBV2,-,few,TRBJ2-1,CASSEFGLGQEQFF,TGTGCCAGCAGTGAATTCGGTCTGGGGCAAGAGCAGTTCTTC
TRBV5-6,TRBD2,-,TRBJ2-7,CASRRTSDLYEQYF,TGTGCCAGCAGGAGGACTAGCGACCTCTACGAGCAGTACTTC
TRBV11-2,-,many,TRBJ2-7,CASSPVGGLTYEQYF,TGTGCCAGCAGCCCCGTCGGCGGGTTGACCTACGAGCAGTACTTC
TRBV7-2,TRBD1,few,TRBJ2-7,CASSLDGTAFYEQYF,TGTGCCAGCAGCTTAGACGGGACAGCCTTCTACGAGCAGTACTTC
TRBV15,-,-,TRBJ1-1,CATSRDGFEAFF,TGTGCCACCAGCAGAGATGGCTTTGAAGCTTTCTTT
TRBV2,-,-,TRBJ2-2,CASSERMNTGELFF,TGTGCCAGCAGTGAAAGAATGAACACCGGGGAGCTGTTTTTT